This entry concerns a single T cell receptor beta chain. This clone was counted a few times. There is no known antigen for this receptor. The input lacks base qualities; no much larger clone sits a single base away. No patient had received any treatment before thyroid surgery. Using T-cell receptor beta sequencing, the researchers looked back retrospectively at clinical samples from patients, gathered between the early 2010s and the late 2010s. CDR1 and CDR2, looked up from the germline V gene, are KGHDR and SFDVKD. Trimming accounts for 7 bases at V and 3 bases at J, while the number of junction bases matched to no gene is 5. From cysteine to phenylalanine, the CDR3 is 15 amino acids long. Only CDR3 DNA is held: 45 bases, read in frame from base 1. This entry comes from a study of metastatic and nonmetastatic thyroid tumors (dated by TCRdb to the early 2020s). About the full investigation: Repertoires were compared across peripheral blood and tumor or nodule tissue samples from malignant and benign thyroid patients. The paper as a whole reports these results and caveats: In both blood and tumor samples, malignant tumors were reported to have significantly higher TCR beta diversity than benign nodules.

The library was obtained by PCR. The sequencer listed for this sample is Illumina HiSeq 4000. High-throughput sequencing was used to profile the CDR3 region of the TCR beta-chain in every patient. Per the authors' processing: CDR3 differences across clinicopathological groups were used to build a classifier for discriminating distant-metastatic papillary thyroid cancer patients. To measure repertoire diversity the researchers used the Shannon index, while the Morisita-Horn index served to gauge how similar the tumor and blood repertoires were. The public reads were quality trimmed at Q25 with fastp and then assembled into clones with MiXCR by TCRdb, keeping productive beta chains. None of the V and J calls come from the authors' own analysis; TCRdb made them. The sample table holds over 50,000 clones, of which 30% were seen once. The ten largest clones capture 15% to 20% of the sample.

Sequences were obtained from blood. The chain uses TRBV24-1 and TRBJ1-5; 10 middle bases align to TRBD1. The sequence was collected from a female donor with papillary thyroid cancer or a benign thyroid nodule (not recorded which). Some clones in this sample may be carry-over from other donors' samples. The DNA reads TGTGCCACCAGCCACGGGACAGGGGCCAATCAGCCCCAGCATTTT. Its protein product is CATSHGTGANQPQHF.